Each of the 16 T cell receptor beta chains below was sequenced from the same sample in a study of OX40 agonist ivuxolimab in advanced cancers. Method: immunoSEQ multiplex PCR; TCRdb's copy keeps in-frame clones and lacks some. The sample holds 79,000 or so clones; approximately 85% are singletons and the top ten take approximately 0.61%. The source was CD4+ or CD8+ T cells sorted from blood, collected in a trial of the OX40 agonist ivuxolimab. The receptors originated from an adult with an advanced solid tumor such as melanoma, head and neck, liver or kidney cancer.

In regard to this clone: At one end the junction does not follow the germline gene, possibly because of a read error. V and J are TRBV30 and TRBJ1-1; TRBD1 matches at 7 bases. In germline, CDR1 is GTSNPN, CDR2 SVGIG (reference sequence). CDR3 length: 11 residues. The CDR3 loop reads CAWSGGGQRLF. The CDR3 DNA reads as TGTGCCTGGAGTGGGGGGGGACAGAGGCTTTTT.

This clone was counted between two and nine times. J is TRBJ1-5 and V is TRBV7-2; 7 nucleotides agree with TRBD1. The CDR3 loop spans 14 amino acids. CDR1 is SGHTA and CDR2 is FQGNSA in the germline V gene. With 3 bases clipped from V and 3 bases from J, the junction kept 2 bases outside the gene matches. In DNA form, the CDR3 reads TGTGCCAGCAGCTTGACAGGGATCAATCAGCCCCAGCATTTT. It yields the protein CASSLTGINQPQHF.

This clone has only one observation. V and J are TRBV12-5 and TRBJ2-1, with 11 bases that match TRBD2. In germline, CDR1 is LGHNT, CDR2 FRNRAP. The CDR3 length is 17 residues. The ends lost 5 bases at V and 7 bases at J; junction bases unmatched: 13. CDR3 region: CASGLSLAGGPGNEQFF. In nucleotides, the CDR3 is TGTGCTAGTGGTCTGTCATTAGCGGGGGGGCCTGGGAATGAGCAGTTCTTC. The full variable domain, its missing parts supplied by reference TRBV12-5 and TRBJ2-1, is DARVTQTPRHKVTEMGQEVTMRCQPILGHNTVFWYRQTMMQGLELLAYFRNRAPLDDSGMPKDRFSAEMPDATLATLKIQPSEPRDSAVYFCASGLSLAGGPGNEQFFGPGTRLTVL.

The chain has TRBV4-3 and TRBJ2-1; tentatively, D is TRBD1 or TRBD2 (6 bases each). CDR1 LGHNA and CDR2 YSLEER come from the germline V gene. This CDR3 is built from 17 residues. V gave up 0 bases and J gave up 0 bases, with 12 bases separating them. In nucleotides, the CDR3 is TGCGCCAGCAGCCAAGAGAGGGGGGCCAGCTCCTACAATGAGCAGTTCTTC. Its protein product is CASSQERGASSYNEQFF.

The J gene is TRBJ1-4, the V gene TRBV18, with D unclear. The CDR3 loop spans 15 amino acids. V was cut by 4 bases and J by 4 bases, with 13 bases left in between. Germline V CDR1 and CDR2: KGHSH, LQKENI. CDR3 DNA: TGTGCCAGCTCACTCTGGACGGAAGATAATGAAAAACTGTTTTTT. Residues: CASSLWTEDNEKLFF.

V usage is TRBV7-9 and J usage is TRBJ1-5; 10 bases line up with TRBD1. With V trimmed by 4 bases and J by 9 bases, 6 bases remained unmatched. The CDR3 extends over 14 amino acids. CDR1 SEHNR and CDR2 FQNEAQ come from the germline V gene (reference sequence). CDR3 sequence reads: CASSSGTGVRPQHF. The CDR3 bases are TGTGCCAGCAGCTCCGGGACAGGGGTCCGGCCCCAGCATTTT. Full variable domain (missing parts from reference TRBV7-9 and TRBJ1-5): DTGVSQNPRHKITKRGQNVTFRCDPISEHNRLYWYRQTLGQGPEFLTYFQNEAQLEKSRLLSDRFSAERPKGSFSTLEIQRTEQGDSAMYLCASSSGTGVRPQHFGDGTRLSIL.

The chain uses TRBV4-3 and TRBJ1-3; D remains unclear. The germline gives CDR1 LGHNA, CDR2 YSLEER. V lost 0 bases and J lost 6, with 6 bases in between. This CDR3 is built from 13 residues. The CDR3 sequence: CASSQDLENTIYF. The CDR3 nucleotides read TGCGCCAGCAGCCAAGATCTTGAAAACACCATATATTTT.

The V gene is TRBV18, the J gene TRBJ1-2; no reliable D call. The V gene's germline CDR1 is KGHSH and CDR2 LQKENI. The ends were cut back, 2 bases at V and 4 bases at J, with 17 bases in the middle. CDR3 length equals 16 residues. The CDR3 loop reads CASSPNREGNFYGYTF. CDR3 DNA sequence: TGTGCCAGCTCACCAAATCGCGAAGGAAACTTCTATGGCTACACCTTC.

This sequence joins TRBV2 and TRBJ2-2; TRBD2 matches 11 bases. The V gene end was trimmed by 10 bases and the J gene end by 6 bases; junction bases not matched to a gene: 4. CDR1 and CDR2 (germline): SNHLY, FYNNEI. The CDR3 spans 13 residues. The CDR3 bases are TGTGCCATTAGCGGGGGGGCCCCCGGGGAGCTGTTTTTT. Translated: CAISGGAPGELFF.

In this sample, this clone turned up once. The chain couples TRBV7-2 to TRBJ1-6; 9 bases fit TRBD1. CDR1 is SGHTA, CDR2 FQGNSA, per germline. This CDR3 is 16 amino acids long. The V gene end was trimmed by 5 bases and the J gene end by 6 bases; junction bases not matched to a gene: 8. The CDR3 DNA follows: TGTGCCAGCAGCACGGGACAGGGATACGGTAATTCACCCCTCCACTTT. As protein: CASSTGQGYGNSPLHF.

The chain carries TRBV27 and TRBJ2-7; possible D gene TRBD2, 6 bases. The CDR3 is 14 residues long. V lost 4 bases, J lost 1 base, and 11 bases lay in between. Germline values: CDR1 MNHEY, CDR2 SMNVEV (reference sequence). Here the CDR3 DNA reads TGTGCCAGCAGTTACCGGGACTCATCCTACGAGCAGTACTTC. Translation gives CASSYRDSSYEQYF.

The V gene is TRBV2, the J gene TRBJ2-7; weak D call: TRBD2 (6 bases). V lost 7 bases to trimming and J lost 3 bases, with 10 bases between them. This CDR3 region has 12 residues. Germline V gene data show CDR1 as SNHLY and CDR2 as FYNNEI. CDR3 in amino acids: CASTFSGYEQYF. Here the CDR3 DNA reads TGTGCCAGCACTTTTAGCGGCTACGAGCAGTACTTC. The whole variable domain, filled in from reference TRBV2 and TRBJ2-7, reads EPEVTQTPSHQVTQMGQEVILRCVPISNHLYFYWYRQILGQKVEFLVSFYNNEISEKSEIFDDQFSVERPDGSNFTLKIRSTKLEDSAMYFCASTFSGYEQYFGPGTRLTVT.

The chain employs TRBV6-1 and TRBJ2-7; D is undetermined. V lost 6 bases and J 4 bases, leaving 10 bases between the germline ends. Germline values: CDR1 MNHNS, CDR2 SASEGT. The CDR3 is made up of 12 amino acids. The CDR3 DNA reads TGTGCCAGCAGAAAGACTCAATACGAGCAGTACTTC. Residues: CASRKTQYEQYF.

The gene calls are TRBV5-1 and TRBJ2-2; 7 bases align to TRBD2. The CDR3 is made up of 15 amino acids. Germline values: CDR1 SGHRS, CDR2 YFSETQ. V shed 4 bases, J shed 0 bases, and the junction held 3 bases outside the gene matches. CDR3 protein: CASSPGGTNTGELFF. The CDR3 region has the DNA TGCGCCAGCAGCCCGGGGGGTACGAACACCGGGGAGCTGTTTTTT.

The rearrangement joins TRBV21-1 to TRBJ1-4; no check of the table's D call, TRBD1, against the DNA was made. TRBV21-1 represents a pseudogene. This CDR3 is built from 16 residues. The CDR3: CASSKDCRPANEKLFF. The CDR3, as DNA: TGTGCCAGCAGCAAAGACTGCAGGCCGGCTAATGAAAAACTGTTTTTT.

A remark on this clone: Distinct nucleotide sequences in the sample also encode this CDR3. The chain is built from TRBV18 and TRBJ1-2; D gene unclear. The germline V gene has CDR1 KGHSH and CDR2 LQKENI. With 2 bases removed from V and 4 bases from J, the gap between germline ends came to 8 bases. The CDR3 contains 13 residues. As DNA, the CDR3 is TGTGCCAGCTCACCAGACGGCGTCTATGGCTACACCTTC. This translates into CASSPDGVYGYTF.